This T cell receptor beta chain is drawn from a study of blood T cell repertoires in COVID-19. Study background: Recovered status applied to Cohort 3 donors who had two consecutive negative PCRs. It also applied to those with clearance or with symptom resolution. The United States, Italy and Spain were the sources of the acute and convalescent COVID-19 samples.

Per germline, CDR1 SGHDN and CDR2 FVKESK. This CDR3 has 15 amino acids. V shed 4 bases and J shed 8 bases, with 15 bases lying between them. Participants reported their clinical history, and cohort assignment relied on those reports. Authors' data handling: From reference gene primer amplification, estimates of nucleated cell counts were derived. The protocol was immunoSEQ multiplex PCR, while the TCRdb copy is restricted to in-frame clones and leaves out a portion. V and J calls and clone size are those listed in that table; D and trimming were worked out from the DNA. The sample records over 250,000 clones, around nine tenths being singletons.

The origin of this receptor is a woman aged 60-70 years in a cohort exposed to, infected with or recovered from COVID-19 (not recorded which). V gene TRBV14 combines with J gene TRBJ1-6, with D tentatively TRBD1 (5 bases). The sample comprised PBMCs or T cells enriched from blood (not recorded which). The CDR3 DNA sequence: TGTGCCAGCAGCCCTGTGGGGGGGGTGGATTCACCCCTCCACTTT. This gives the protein CASSPVGGVDSPLHF.